These T cell receptor beta chains were read from a single sample in a study of shared clonotypes between healthy human individuals. The assay was immunoSEQ multiplex PCR, and TCRdb's table has in-frame clones only and misses some. This table holds more than 850,000 clones, about 80% found once. The sequenced sample consisted of memory CD4+ T cells from PBMCs. All receptors come from a young man in good health. Some clones in this sample may be carry-over from other donors' samples. CDR3s include the opening cysteine and the closing phenylalanine or tryptophan. The D gene is left open where the match is weak. Rows may omit the clone size; those that give it use once, few, many or a size class.

J gene,V gene,D gene,clone size,CDR3 protein,CDR3 DNA
TRBJ2-7,TRBV6-5,TRBD2,few,CASSYAASGEYGEQYF,TGTGCCAGCAGTTACGCAGCTAGCGGGGAGTATGGCGAGCAGTACTTC
TRBJ2-3,TRBV6-1,-,-,CASLTLGGTDTQYF,TGTGCCAGTCTTACCCTCGGGGGCACAGATACGCAGTATTTT
TRBJ1-5,TRBV10-3,-,-,CAISESTGTGQPQHF,TGTGCCATCAGTGAGTCGACTGGGACTGGTCAGCCCCAGCATTTT
TRBJ2-3,TRBV2,-,-,CASRMGISTDTQYF,TGTGCCAGCAGGATGGGTATCAGCACAGATACGCAGTATTTT
TRBJ1-2,TRBV28,TRBD1,-,CASSPPGQGAKAYTF,TGTGCCAGCAGTCCGCCGGGACAGGGGGCGAAGGCCTACACCTTC
TRBJ2-1,TRBV27,TRBD2,-,CASSTPGLYNEQFF,TGTGCCAGCAGTACACCGGGACTATACAATGAGCAGTTCTTC
TRBJ1-3,TRBV28,TRBD1,once,CASRTGGAYGNTIYF,TGTGCCAGCAGAACAGGGGGCGCTTATGGAAACACCATATATTTT
TRBJ2-7,TRBV5-3,TRBD2,-,CARSLKPGLAGEQTVGYEQYF,TGTGCCAGAAGCCTCAAACCGGGACTAGCGGGAGAGCAGACTGTGGGCTACGAGCAGTACTTC
TRBJ1-1,TRBV19,-,-,CASSIMAATMNTEAFF,TGTGCCAGTAGTATTATGGCGGCAACCATGAACACTGAAGCTTTCTTT
TRBJ2-1,TRBV29-1,TRBD2,-,CSVERGSYNEQFF,TGCAGCGTCGAGCGGGGCTCCTACAATGAGCAGTTCTTC
TRBJ2-7,TRBV5-4,-,-,CASSLAWTSSSYEQYF,TGTGCCAGCAGCTTGGCTTGGACTTCAAGCTCCTACGAGCAGTACTTC
TRBJ2-7,TRBV27,-,few,CASSPQQVSYEQYF,TGTGCCAGCAGTCCTCAACAAGTCTCCTACGAGCAGTACTTC
TRBJ2-5,TRBV5-1,-,-,CASSASHNRGSKVETQYF,TGCGCCAGCAGCGCATCACACAACCGCGGGTCGAAGGTTGAGACCCAGTACTTC
TRBJ2-3,TRBV4-3,TRBD2,few,CASSQERSSGRDTQYF,TGCGCCAGCAGCCAAGAAAGGTCTAGCGGGAGGGATACGCAGTATTTT
TRBJ1-4,TRBV11-2,TRBD1,once,CASSFTGGVYEKLFF,TGTGCCAGCAGCTTTACAGGGGGCGTTTATGAAAAACTGTTTTTT
TRBJ2-7,TRBV11-2,-,few,CASSLRAGAPYEQYF,TGTGCCAGCAGCTTAAGGGCAGGGGCCCCCTACGAGCAGTACTTC
TRBJ2-1,TRBV28,-,-,CASSFRGVGYNEQFF,TGTGCCAGCAGTTTCAGGGGGGTGGGCTACAATGAGCAGTTCTTC
TRBJ1-2,TRBV29-1,-,once,CSVEGKGMNYGYTF,TGCAGCGTTGAAGGTAAAGGGATGAACTATGGCTACACCTTC
TRBJ2-1,TRBV9,TRBD1,-,CASSVEGQGRYNEQFF,TGTGCCAGCAGCGTAGAGGGACAGGGAAGGTACAATGAGCAGTTCTTC
TRBJ2-3,TRBV7-2,-,-,CASKGWGTDTQYF,TGTGCCAGCAAGGGGTGGGGTACAGATACGCAGTATTTT
TRBJ1-3,TRBV5-1,-,-,CASSLAEGNSGNTIYF,TGCGCCAGCAGCTTGGCGGAAGGAAACTCTGGAAACACCATATATTTT
TRBJ1-2,TRBV28,TRBD1,-,CASSPLGGGYTF,TGTGCCAGCAGTCCCTTAGGGGGCGGCTACACCTTC
TRBJ2-5,TRBV7-2,TRBD2,-,CASSLIGSGSRETQYF,TGTGCCAGCAGCTTAATCGGTAGCGGGAGTCGGGAGACCCAGTACTTC
TRBJ1-1,TRBV5-1,-,-,CASSFLRGNTEAFF,TGCGCCAGCAGCTTTCTTCGCGGAAACACTGAAGCTTTCTTT
TRBJ1-5,TRBV2,-,-,CASSVRDSNQPQHF,TGTGCCAGCAGTGTTAGGGATAGCAATCAGCCCCAGCATTTT
TRBJ1-4,TRBV5-4,-,-,CASSLAGTAKLFF,TGTGCCAGCAGCTTGGCCGGAACGGCTAAACTGTTTTTT
TRBJ2-5,TRBV6-5,TRBD2,-,CASSPSVGRETQYF,TGTGCCAGCAGTCCGTCGGTCGGGAGGGAGACCCAGTACTTC
TRBJ2-3,TRBV9,TRBD2,few,CASSVGFLAGGRTDTQYF,TGTGCCAGCAGCGTAGGCTTCTTAGCGGGAGGCCGCACAGATACGCAGTATTTT
TRBJ2-5,TRBV27,TRBD2,-,CASSLAGGPEETQYF,TGTGCCAGCAGTTTAGCGGGAGGGCCAGAAGAGACCCAGTACTTC